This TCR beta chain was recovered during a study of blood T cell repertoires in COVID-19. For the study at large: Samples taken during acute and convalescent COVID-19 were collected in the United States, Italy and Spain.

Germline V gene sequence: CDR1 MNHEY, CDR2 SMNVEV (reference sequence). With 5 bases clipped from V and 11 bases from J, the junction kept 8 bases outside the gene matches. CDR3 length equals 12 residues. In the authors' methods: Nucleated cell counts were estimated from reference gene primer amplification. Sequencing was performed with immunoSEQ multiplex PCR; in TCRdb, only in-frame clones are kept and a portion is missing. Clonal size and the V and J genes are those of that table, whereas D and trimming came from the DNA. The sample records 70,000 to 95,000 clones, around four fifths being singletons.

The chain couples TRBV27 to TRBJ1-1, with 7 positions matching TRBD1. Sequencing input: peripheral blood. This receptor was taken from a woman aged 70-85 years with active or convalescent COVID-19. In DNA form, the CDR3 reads TGTGCCAGCAGTAAGAGGGACAGCTCCGCTTTCTTT. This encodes CASSKRDSSAFF.